One and the same sample provided the 10 T cell receptor beta chains below, sequenced in a study of cytomegalovirus exposure and HLA in healthy donors. Method: immunoSEQ multiplex PCR; TCRdb's copy keeps in-frame clones and lacks some. This table has fewer than 250,000 clones, 70% to 90% appearing once. The sequencing input was PBMCs. The receptors originated from a woman under 30 in good health and CMV-seronegative.

This clone was seen once. V is TRBV19 and J is TRBJ1-5; no reliable D call. The CDR3 has 12 amino acids. Germline lookup yields CDR1 LNHDA and CDR2 SQIVND (reference sequence). V was pared by 9 bases and J by 0 bases, with 6 bases between. The CDR3 is CASRHSNQPQHF. CDR3 in DNA: TGTGCCAGCCGACATAGCAATCAGCCCCAGCATTTT.

About this clone itself: This sample includes further DNA sequences coding for the same CDR3. The chain couples TRBV27 to TRBJ2-7; TRBD2 might be the D (5 bases). Trimming left V 5 bases short and J 3 bases short, with 5 bases between. CDR3 length equals 11 residues. Germline V gene data show CDR1 as MNHEY and CDR2 as SMNVEV (reference sequence). This CDR3 is CASSAGYEQYF. The CDR3 DNA is TGTGCCAGCAGTGCGGGCTACGAGCAGTACTTC.

This clone occurred once. The chain couples TRBV7-7 to TRBJ2-1; 9 bases are shared with TRBD2. V shed 5 bases and J 0 bases; nucleotides not matched to a gene: 5. CDR3 size: 16 residues. Germline lookup yields CDR1 SSHAT and CDR2 FNYEAQ (reference sequence). The CDR3 loop reads CASSRNSGSSYNEQFF. The CDR3 DNA reads TGTGCCAGCAGCCGAAATAGCGGGAGCTCCTACAATGAGCAGTTCTTC.

V and J are TRBV27 and TRBJ2-7, with 9 nucleotides matching TRBD1. Germline CDR1 is MNHEY and CDR2 is SMNVEV (reference sequence). This CDR3 comprises 14 residues. With V trimmed by 5 bases and J by 6 bases, 8 bases remained unmatched. CDR3 DNA sequence: TGTGCCAGCAGTCCCGGACAGGGGAGTGGCGAGCAGTACTTC. This codes for CASSPGQGSGEQYF.

The rearrangement joins TRBV4-2 to TRBJ2-3; no clear D. The germline gives CDR1 LGHNA, CDR2 YNFKEQ. This CDR3 region has 17 residues. V dropped 0 bases and J dropped 3 bases, with 16 bases sitting between them. The CDR3 loop is CASSQDLPGRWTDTQYF. The CDR3 DNA sequence: TGTGCCAGCAGCCAAGATCTTCCCGGACGCTGGACAGATACGCAGTATTTT.

CDR3: CATSRDWGKNTEAFF. Here the CDR3 DNA reads TGTGCCACCAGCAGAGATTGGGGGAAAAACACTGAAGCTTTCTTT. The chain couples TRBV15 to TRBJ1-1; a possible D gene is TRBD1 (5 bases). The CDR3 is 15 residues long. Per the germline V gene, CDR1 is LNHNV and CDR2 is YYDKDF (reference sequence). Trimming took 0 bases from V and 2 from J, leaving 10 bases between them.

This chain links TRBV9 with TRBJ2-2; the D is unclear. The CDR3 consists of 14 residues. V lost 2 bases to trimming and J lost 0 bases, with 5 bases between them. From germline, CDR1 is SGDLS and CDR2 YYNGEE. CDR3 sequence: CASSVSANTGELFF. The CDR3 nucleotides are TGTGCCAGCAGCGTTTCAGCGAACACCGGGGAGCTGTTTTTT.

This clone has only a few counts. DNA of the CDR3: TGTGCCAGCAGTCTAGGGGGTCTGGGTCAGCCCCAGCATTTT. It is translated as CASSLGGLGQPQHF. The V and J genes are TRBV6-5 and TRBJ1-5, with D perhaps matching TRBD1 (6 bases). The germline V and J ends were trimmed by 5 bases and 6 bases, with 14 bases remaining between them. Per germline, CDR1 MNHEY and CDR2 SVGAGI. The length of the CDR3 is 14 residues.

The chain carries TRBV14 and TRBJ2-7; a weak D match, TRBD1 (7 bases). CDR1 SGHDN and CDR2 FVKESK come from the germline V gene. This CDR3 is 15 amino acids long. The ends were cut back, 3 bases at V and 2 bases at J, with 14 bases in the middle. CDR3 DNA sequence: TGTGCCAGCAGCCAGGCGGCAGGGGGGACCTACGAGCAGTACTTC. Its translation is CASSQAAGGTYEQYF.

This rearrangement joins TRBV5-1 to TRBJ1-4; no clear D. The CDR3 covers 13 residues. The V end lost 0 bases, the J end lost 6 bases, and 6 bases lay between the germline ends. Looked up from germline, CDR1 is SGHRS and CDR2 is YFSETQ. The CDR3 sequence is CASSLDGDEKLFF. The DNA of the CDR3 is TGCGCCAGCAGCTTGGACGGCGATGAAAAACTGTTTTTT. The whole variable domain, remainder taken from reference TRBV5-1 and TRBJ1-4, is KAGVTQTPRYLIKTRGQQVTLSCSPISGHRSVSWYQQTPGQGLQFLFEYFSETQRNKGNFPGRFSGRQFSNSRSEMNVSTLELGDSALYLCASSLDGDEKLFFGSGTQLSVL.